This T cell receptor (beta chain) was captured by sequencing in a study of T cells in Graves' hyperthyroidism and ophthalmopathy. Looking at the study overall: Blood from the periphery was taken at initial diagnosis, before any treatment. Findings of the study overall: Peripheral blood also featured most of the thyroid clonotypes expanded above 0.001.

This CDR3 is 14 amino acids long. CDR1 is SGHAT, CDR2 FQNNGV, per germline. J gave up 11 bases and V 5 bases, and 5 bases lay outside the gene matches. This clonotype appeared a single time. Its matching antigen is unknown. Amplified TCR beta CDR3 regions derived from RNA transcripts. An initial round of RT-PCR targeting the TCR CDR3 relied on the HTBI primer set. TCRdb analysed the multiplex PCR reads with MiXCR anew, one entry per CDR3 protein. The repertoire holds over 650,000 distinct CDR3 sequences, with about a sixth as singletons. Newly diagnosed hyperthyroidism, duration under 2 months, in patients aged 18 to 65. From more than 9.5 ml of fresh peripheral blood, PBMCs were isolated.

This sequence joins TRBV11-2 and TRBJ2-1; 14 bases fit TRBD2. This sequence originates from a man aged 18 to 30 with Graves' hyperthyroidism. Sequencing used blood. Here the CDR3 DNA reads TGTGCCAGCAGCCACCGGACTAGCGGGAGGCAGCAGTTCTTC. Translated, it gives CASSHRTSGRQQFF.